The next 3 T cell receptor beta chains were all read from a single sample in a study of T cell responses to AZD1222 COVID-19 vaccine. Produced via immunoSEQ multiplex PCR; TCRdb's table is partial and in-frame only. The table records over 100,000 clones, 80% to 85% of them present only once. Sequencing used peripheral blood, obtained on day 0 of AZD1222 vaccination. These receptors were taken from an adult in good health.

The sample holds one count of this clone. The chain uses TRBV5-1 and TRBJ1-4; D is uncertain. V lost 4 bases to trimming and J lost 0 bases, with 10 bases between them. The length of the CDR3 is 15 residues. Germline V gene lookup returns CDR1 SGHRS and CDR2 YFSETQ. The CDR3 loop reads CASSPVVATNEKLFF. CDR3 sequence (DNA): TGCGCCAGCAGCCCGGTGGTTGCAACTAATGAAAAACTGTTTTTT.

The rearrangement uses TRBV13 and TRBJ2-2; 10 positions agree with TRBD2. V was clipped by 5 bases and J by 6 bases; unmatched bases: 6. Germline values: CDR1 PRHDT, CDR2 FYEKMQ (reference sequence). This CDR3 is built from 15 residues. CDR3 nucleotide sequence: TGTGCCAGCAGCATGGGACTAGCGAGGGCCGGGGAGCTGTTTTTT. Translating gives CASSMGLARAGELFF.

CDR3 sequence (DNA): TGCGCCAGCAGCCAAGAGGGGAGCTCCTACAATGAGCAGTTCTTC. This encodes CASSQEGSSYNEQFF. The chain recombines TRBV4-3 with TRBJ2-1; perhaps TRBD2 as D (5 bases). CDR1 and CDR2 (germline): LGHNA, YSLEER. V lost 0 bases to trimming and J lost 0 bases, with 6 bases between them. The CDR3 loop spans 15 amino acids.